The sequence of this T cell receptor (beta chain) was determined in a study of shared clonotypes between healthy human individuals. Study-level background: CD4 naive cells filled three plates per donor, CD4 memory three, CD8 naive two and CD8 memory one.

Deep-level running was used for the assay. TCRdb keeps only in-frame clones here, not all; method: immunoSEQ multiplex PCR. Seen here are approximately 2,000,000 clones, around 92% observed once, and the top ten hold approximately 0.4%. Findings of the study overall: Sequencing depth was a factor that was expected to affect clonotype sharing among donors. Naive CD4 clonotypes overlapped across a few donors at about 5%.

Remarks on this clone: What it recognizes is unknown.

The germline gives CDR1 SGHRS, CDR2 YFSETQ. The CDR3 totals 17 residues. Losses at the gene ends were 4 bases for V and 6 bases for J; bases not matched to a gene: 18. The source material was naive CD4+ T cells from PBMCs. The subset is: CD45RA+ positively selected. The chain has TRBV5-1 and TRBJ2-7, with 8 bases that match TRBD1. The source is a man aged 18 to 35 in good health. Some clones in this sample may be carry-over from other donors' samples. CDR3 DNA sequence: TGCGCCAGCAGCCCAGCCCTAATGGAAATAGACAGGGGCGAGCAGTACTTC. Its translation is CASSPALMEIDRGEQYF.